Included here is one T cell receptor (beta chain) sequence, with context. This entry belongs to a study of shared clonotypes between healthy human individuals. Only in-frame clones appear in the TCRdb table, and some are missing; sequencing was by immunoSEQ multiplex PCR. The table lists approximately 530,000 clones, 95% to 97% of them singletons. Trimming cost V 2 bases and J 2 bases, with 10 bases left between them. This CDR3 spans 15 amino acids. CDR1 is MDHEN and CDR2 is SYDVKM in the germline V gene. The authors divided CD4+ cells into CD45RA+ naive and CD45RA-negative memory subsets. This rearrangement joins TRBV28 to TRBJ1-5; D remains unclear. This clonotype was sampled from a young woman in good health. The sequenced sample consisted of naive CD4+ T cells sorted from blood. The subset: CD45RA+ positively selected. The CDR3 sequence is CASSLDQARNQPQHF. For the CDR3, the DNA is TGTGCCAGCAGTTTAGATCAGGCTCGCAATCAGCCCCAGCATTTT.